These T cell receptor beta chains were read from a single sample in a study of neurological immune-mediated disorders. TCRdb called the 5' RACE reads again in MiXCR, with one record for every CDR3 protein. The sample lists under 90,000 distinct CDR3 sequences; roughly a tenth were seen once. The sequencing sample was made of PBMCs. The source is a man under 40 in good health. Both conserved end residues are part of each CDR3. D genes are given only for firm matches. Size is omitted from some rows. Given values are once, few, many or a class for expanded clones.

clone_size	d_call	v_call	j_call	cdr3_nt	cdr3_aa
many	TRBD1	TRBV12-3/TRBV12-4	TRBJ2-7	TGTGCCAGCAGCCCGGGTATCGTTGTATGGACAGGGGGCAGGGACGAGCAGTACTTC	CASSPGIVVWTGGRDEQYF
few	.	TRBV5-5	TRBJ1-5	TGTGCCAGCAGCTGGGCCGTCGGGGAAGCGAATCAGCCCCAGCATTTT	CASSWAVGEANQPQHF
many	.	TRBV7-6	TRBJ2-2	TGTGCCAGCAGCTTGAGTAGGGGTAACACCGGGGAGCTGTTTTTT	CASSLSRGNTGELFF
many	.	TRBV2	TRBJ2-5	TGTGCCAGCAGTGAAGTGGCACAAGAGACCCAGTACTTC	CASSEVAQETQYF
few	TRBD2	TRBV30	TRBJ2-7	TGTGCCTCGAAAGGACTAGCGGGAAGTTCGGTGCAGTACTTC	CASKGLAGSSVQYF
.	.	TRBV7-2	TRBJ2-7	TGTGCCAGCAGCTACCCGGGAAGGGAGTACGAGCAGTACTTC	CASSYPGREYEQYF
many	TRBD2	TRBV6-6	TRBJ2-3	TGTGCCAGCAGTTACTCAGGCGGGGCCCAACCTAGCGGGAGTAGGGATACGCAGTATTTT	CASSYSGGAQPSGSRDTQYF
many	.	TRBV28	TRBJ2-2	TGTGCCTCAGAGGGGGTCGCAGCGAACACCGGGGAGCTGTTTTTT	CASEGVAANTGELFF
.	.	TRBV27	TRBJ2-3	TGTGCCAGCACACGACTTCCCACAGATACGCAGTATTTT	CASTRLPTDTQYF
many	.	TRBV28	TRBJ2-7	TGTGCCAGCAGCCTCGATCAGTACGAGCAGTACTTC	CASSLDQYEQYF
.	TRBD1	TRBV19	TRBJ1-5	TGTGCCAGTAGAGCGGGACAGTTTAATCAGCCCCAGCATTTT	CASRAGQFNQPQHF
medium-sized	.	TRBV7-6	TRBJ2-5	TGTGCCAGCAGCTTAGCGACGGCGGGCCTCCCCTCATCCCAGTACTTC	CASSLATAGLPSSQYF
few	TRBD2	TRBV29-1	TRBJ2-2	TGCAGCGTGGCCACCAGCGGGAGTTATACCGGGGAGCTGTTTTTT	CSVATSGSYTGELFF
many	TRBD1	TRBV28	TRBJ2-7	TGTGCCAGCAGTCCCAGGGACAGAAACTACGAGCAGTACTTC	CASSPRDRNYEQYF
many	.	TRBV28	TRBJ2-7	TGTGCCAGCAACCAAAACTACGAGCAGTACTTC	CASNQNYEQYF
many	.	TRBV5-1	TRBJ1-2	TGCGCCAGCAGCTCCAGCCTTACAGGCTATGGCTACACCTTC	CASSSSLTGYGYTF
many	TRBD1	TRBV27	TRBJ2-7	TGTGCCAGCAGTTTATCGACAGGGGGCGGGTACGAGCAGTACTTC	CASSLSTGGGYEQYF
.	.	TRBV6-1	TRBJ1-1	TGTGCCAGTAACACAAACACTGAAGCTTTCTTT	CASNTNTEAFF
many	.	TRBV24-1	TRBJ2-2	TGTGCCACCAGTGATTTGGTTACCGGGGAGCTGTTTTTT	CATSDLVTGELFF
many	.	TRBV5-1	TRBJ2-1	TGCGCCAGCAGCTTGTTCGGGAACCTCTACAATGAGCAGTTCTTC	CASSLFGNLYNEQFF
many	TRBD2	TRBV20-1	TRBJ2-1	TGCAGTGCGCGACTAGCGGCCTCCTACAATGAGCAGTTCTTC	CSARLAASYNEQFF
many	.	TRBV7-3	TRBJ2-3	TGTGCCAGCAGCGCGGGACAGCCAGGGTCAGATACGCAGTATTTT	CASSAGQPGSDTQYF
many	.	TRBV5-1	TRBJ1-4	TGCGCCAGCAGCTCCCGACAGGCAACTAATGAAAAACTGTTTTTT	CASSSRQATNEKLFF
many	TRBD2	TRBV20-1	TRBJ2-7	TGCAGTGCTGTGACTAGCGGGAGGGAAGGAGGGGCCTACGAGCAGTACTTC	CSAVTSGREGGAYEQYF
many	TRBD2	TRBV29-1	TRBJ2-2	TGCAGCGTTGAAGTTATGACTAGCGGGGGCCGAATTAACACCGGGGAGCTGTTTTTT	CSVEVMTSGGRINTGELFF
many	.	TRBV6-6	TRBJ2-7	TGTGCCAGCAGTTATGGCCCCCTCGAGCAGTACTTC	CASSYGPLEQYF
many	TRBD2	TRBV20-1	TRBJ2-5	TGCAGTGCTAGTATCCCCGTCGGTAGCGGGAGTGAAGAGACCCAGTACTTC	CSASIPVGSGSEETQYF
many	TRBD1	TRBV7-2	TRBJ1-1	TGTGCCAGCAGCCCCCTGGGTGGACAGGGATCTGGCACTGAAGCTTTCTTT	CASSPLGGQGSGTEAFF
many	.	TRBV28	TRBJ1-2	TGTGCCAGCAGTTTATACGTCTTCCGGGGACGCAACTATGGCTACACCTTC	CASSLYVFRGRNYGYTF
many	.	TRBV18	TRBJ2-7	TGTGCCAGCTCACCTATTGGGGCAGGTGGCTACGAGCAGTACTTC	CASSPIGAGGYEQYF
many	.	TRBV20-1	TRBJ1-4	TGCAGTGCGAAGGGGATAAACCAGGGTATAACTAATGAAAAACTGTTTTTT	CSAKGINQGITNEKLFF
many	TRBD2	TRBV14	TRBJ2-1	TGTGCCAGCAGCCGACAACTAGCGGGAGTCCACAATGAGCAGTTCTTC	CASSRQLAGVHNEQFF
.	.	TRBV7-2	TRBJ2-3	TGTGCCAGCAGTCGGATAGGGGGCACAGATACGCAGTATTTT	CASSRIGGTDTQYF
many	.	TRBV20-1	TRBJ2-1	TGCAGTGCTAGAGATCTGGGAGACAATGAGCAGTTCTTC	CSARDLGDNEQFF
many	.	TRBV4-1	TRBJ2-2	TGCGCCAGCAGAACACAGGCCGCGAACACCGGGGAGCTGTTTTTT	CASRTQAANTGELFF
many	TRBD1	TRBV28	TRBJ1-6	TGTGCCAGCAGTCCGCGGGCAGGGGGACCTTCACCCCTCCACTTT	CASSPRAGGPSPLHF